This passage covers 24 T cell receptor beta chains from one sample sequenced in a study of blood T cell repertoires in COVID-19. The assay was immunoSEQ multiplex PCR, and TCRdb's table has in-frame clones only and misses some. The repertoire holds 250,000 to 350,000 clones, around nine tenths seen once, with approximately 11% in the top ten. Sequencing input: peripheral blood. All receptors come from a woman aged 25 to 39 with COVID-19, enrolled during active disease.

V usage is TRBV6-5 and J usage is TRBJ2-7, with D unresolved. There are 13 residues in the CDR3. Trimming took off 6 bases at V and 5 bases at J, with 14 bases between the two ends. Germline V gene lookup returns CDR1 MNHEY and CDR2 SVGAGI. The chain's CDR3 is CASSLKVGDEQYF. The CDR3 nucleotides are TGTGCCAGCAGCCTGAAAGTGGGCGACGAGCAGTACTTC.

This sequence joins TRBV6-5 and TRBJ2-3; a weak D match, TRBD1 (5 bases). V was trimmed by 5 bases and J by 0 bases, leaving 12 bases between them. There are 15 residues in the CDR3. Germline loops: CDR1 MNHEY, CDR2 SVGAGI. The CDR3 loop is CASSRGGWSTDTQYF. CDR3 in DNA: TGTGCCAGCAGTAGGGGCGGCTGGAGCACAGATACGCAGTATTTT.

The chain is built from TRBV6-2 or TRBV6-3 and TRBJ2-2; D is possibly TRBD2 (5 bases). The CDR3 runs 16 residues. V lost 6 bases to trimming and J lost 0 bases, with 14 bases between them. Germline CDR1 MNHEY, CDR2 SVGEGT. The CDR3 sequence is CASSRPGLANTGELFF. The DNA for the CDR3 is TGTGCCAGCAGCCGACCCGGACTCGCGAACACCGGGGAGCTGTTTTTT.

This chain links TRBV18 with TRBJ2-1; 9 bases are a match to TRBD1. The germline V gene has CDR1 KGHSH and CDR2 LQKENI. V was pared by 4 bases and J by 10 bases, with 5 bases of the junction left unmatched. This CDR3 has 13 amino acids. The CDR3 spells CASSRTGDGEQFF. The CDR3 DNA follows: TGTGCCAGCTCACGGACAGGGGACGGGGAGCAGTTCTTC.

The V and J genes are TRBV19 and TRBJ2-7; TRBD1 aligns across 8 bases. The CDR3 length is 13 residues. J gave up 3 bases and V 3 bases, and 1 base lay outside the gene matches. In germline, CDR1 is LNHDA, CDR2 SQIVND (reference sequence). CDR3 residues: CASSIGTGYEQYF. In DNA, the CDR3 is TGTGCCAGTAGTATCGGGACAGGCTACGAGCAGTACTTC.

J is TRBJ1-2 and V is TRBV28; no definite D call. The V and J ends lost 2 bases and 4 bases respectively, with 8 bases between them. Germline V gives CDR1 MDHEN, CDR2 SYDVKM. The CDR3 loop spans 13 amino acids. The CDR3 spells CASSLNTAYGYTF. CDR3 in DNA: TGTGCCAGCAGTTTAAACACCGCCTATGGCTACACCTTC.

This sequence joins TRBV29-1 and TRBJ2-3; possibly TRBD2 for D (6 bases). V was trimmed by 7 bases and J by 5 bases, leaving 16 bases between them. The CDR3 totals 13 residues. Germline CDR1 reads SQVTM; CDR2 reads ANQGSEA. CDR3 sequence (DNA): TGCAGCGCCGGGAGACTAGTCGGAGATACGCAGTATTTT. Amino acid sequence: CSAGRLVGDTQYF.

This clone was seen a handful of times. The gene calls are TRBV3-1 (or the pseudogene TRBV3-2) and TRBJ2-7; D gene ambiguous. The germline V gene encodes CDR1 LGHDT and CDR2 YNNKEL (reference sequence). The length of the CDR3 is 14 residues. Trimming removed 8 bases at V and 2 bases at J, with 16 bases between. The CDR3, as DNA: TGTGCCAGCCGAAAAGCGATCCGGGCCTACGAGCAGTACTTC. This gives the protein CASRKAIRAYEQYF.

This clone turned up a few times. The chain employs TRBV2 and TRBJ1-2, with D unresolved. Trimming stripped 4 bases from V and 5 bases from J, with 14 bases between. Germline lookup yields CDR1 SNHLY and CDR2 FYNNEI. The CDR3 covers 14 residues. The CDR3 loop is CASSGAPIGYGYTF. CDR3 DNA: TGTGCCAGCAGTGGGGCCCCAATAGGATATGGCTACACCTTC.

DNA for the CDR3: TGTGCCAGCAGTCACCTAAATCGACAGGGGCGGACCGGCTACACCTTC. Its protein is CASSHLNRQGRTGYTF. This chain uses TRBV27 with TRBJ1-2, with TRBD1 matching over 8 bases. The length of the CDR3 is 16 residues. The germline CDR1 and CDR2 sequences are MNHEY and SMNVEV (reference sequence). V shed 5 bases, J shed 8 bases, and the junction held 16 bases outside the gene matches.

This chain uses TRBV10-3 with TRBJ2-7; TRBD1 agrees at 9 bases. There are 15 residues in the CDR3. J was trimmed by 5 bases and V by 3 bases; bases with no gene match: 8. CDR1 and CDR2 from the germline V gene are ENHRY and SYGVKD. The chain's CDR3 is CAISDPGTGFNEQYF. In DNA form, the CDR3 reads TGTGCCATCAGTGACCCCGGGACAGGGTTTAACGAGCAGTACTTC.

The rearrangement joins TRBV19 to TRBJ2-3; TRBD2 matches at 10 bases. The trim removed 4 bases at V and 4 bases at J, leaving 8 bases unmatched. Germline V gene lookup returns CDR1 LNHDA and CDR2 SQIVND (reference sequence). The CDR3 extends over 16 amino acids. The CDR3 sequence: CASSTTGTSVPDTQYF. The CDR3 DNA is TGTGCCAGTAGTACCACCGGGACTAGCGTCCCAGATACGCAGTATTTT.

In regard to this clone: The sample has other DNA sequences that encode this CDR3 too. The J gene is TRBJ1-2, the V gene TRBV6-5; TRBD1 might be the D (6 bases). The germline V and J ends were trimmed by 6 bases and 2 bases, with 10 bases remaining between them. This CDR3 contains 13 residues. Germline loops: CDR1 MNHEY, CDR2 SVGAGI. For the CDR3, the DNA is TGTGCCAGCAGACGGACAGACAACTATGGCTACACCTTC. Translated: CASRRTDNYGYTF.

CDR3 residues: CASSLVPLRGNQPQHF. The CDR3 nucleotides read TGTGCCAGCAGCTTAGTCCCTCTCAGGGGCAATCAGCCCCAGCATTTT. V usage is TRBV7-2 and J usage is TRBJ1-5; the D gene is possibly TRBD1 (5 bases). There are 16 residues in the CDR3. In germline, CDR1 is SGHTA, CDR2 FQGNSA. The V end was cut by 1 base, the J end by 2 bases, with 12 bases between.

The gene calls are TRBV4-3 and TRBJ1-1, with 7 nucleotides matching TRBD1. The germline V gene encodes CDR1 LGHNA and CDR2 YSLEER. The J segment lost 2 bases and the V segment lost 1 base, leaving 7 bases of the junction unmatched. The CDR3 length is 16 residues. The CDR3 here is CASSQGRGTANTEAFF. The CDR3, as DNA: TGCGCCAGCAGCCAAGGGAGGGGGACAGCAAACACTGAAGCTTTCTTT.

The CDR3 sequence: CASSPPTGSNYGYTF. Here the CDR3 DNA reads TGTGCCAGCAGCCCTCCGACAGGATCTAACTATGGCTACACCTTC. V is TRBV7-9 and J is TRBJ1-2; TRBD1 might be the D (6 bases). Trimming stripped 5 bases from V and 0 bases from J, with 13 bases between. Germline CDR1 reads SEHNR; CDR2 reads FQNEAQ (reference sequence). The CDR3 is 15 amino acids. Drawing the rest from reference TRBV7-9 and TRBJ1-2, the complete variable domain is DTGVSQNPRHKITKRGQNVTFRCDPISEHNRLYWYRQTLGQGPEFLTYFQNEAQLEKSRLLSDRFSAERPKGSFSTLEIQRTEQGDSAMYLCASSPPTGSNYGYTFGSGTRLTVV.

This sequence joins TRBV9 and TRBJ2-1, with D hard to call. The CDR3 covers 15 residues. Germline CDR1 is SGDLS and CDR2 is YYNGEE. Trimming removed 0 bases from V and 4 bases from J, with 11 bases in between. For the CDR3, the DNA is TGTGCCAGCAGCGTAGCGGCGGATTTATACAATGAGCAGTTCTTC. Amino acids: CASSVAADLYNEQFF. Full variable domain (missing parts from reference TRBV9 and TRBJ2-1): DSGVTQTPKHLITATGQRVTLRCSPRSGDLSVYWYQQSLDQGLQFLIQYYNGEERAKGNILERFSAQQFPDLHSELNLSSLELGDSALYFCASSVAADLYNEQFFGPGTRLTVL.

The chain is built from TRBV14 and TRBJ1-6; D ambiguous. CDR1 and CDR2 from the germline V gene are SGHDN and FVKESK. With 1 base removed from V and 4 bases from J, the gap between germline ends came to 11 bases. The CDR3 has 16 residues. The chain's CDR3 is CASSQARAIYNSPLHF. DNA for the CDR3: TGTGCCAGCAGCCAAGCGAGGGCTATATATAATTCACCCCTCCACTTT.

V usage is TRBV7-9 and J usage is TRBJ1-2; weak D call: TRBD1 (6 bases). Germline loops: CDR1 SEHNR, CDR2 FQNEAQ (reference sequence). The CDR3 runs to 15 residues. V shed 2 bases and J shed 8 bases, with 18 bases lying between them. CDR3 in amino acids: CASSLLGTTLWGYTF. The CDR3 DNA follows: TGTGCCAGCAGCTTACTCGGGACAACCCTATGGGGCTACACCTTC.

The chain links TRBV6-6 to TRBJ2-6; 7 bases fit TRBD1. The V gene end was trimmed by 5 bases and the J gene end by 1 base; junction bases not matched to a gene: 8. Germline V gene sequence: CDR1 MNHNY, CDR2 SVGAGI (reference sequence). This CDR3 comprises 17 residues. CDR3 nucleotides: TGTGCCAGCAGTCAGACAGGGCCGTGGTCTGGGGCCAACGTCCTGACTTTC. Translated, it gives CASSQTGPWSGANVLTF.

The J gene is TRBJ2-7, the V gene TRBV5-1; D remains ambiguous. Germline V gives CDR1 SGHRS, CDR2 YFSETQ. V was cut by 0 bases and J by 0 bases, with 10 bases left in between. The CDR3 loop spans 15 amino acids. This CDR3 reads CASSLAYPSSYEQYF. CDR3 bases: TGCGCCAGCAGCTTGGCCTATCCTAGCTCCTACGAGCAGTACTTC.

Notes on this clone: Other DNA sequences in this sample translate to the same CDR3. The chain uses TRBV6-5 and TRBJ1-5; TRBD1 is a possible D gene (6 bases). CDR1 is MNHEY and CDR2 is SVGAGI in the germline V gene. The CDR3 totals 13 residues. V lost 5 bases, J lost 7 bases, and 12 bases lay in between. In DNA form, the CDR3 reads TGTGCCAGCAGTCCCCAAGGGGGACAGCCCCAGCATTTT. The encoded protein is CASSPQGGQPQHF.

This chain joins TRBV27 and TRBJ2-2, with a tentative D call TRBD2 (5 bases). The CDR3 has 14 residues. CDR1 is MNHEY, CDR2 SMNVEV, per germline (reference sequence). V was trimmed by 4 bases and J by 1 base, leaving 7 bases between them. This CDR3 is CASSSRGNTGELFF. In nucleotides, the CDR3 is TGTGCCAGCAGTTCACGGGGGAACACCGGGGAGCTGTTTTTT.

The rearrangement uses TRBV18 and TRBJ2-3; a possible D gene is TRBD2 (6 bases). CDR3 size: 15 residues. Germline values: CDR1 KGHSH, CDR2 LQKENI. Trimming removed 1 base at V and 1 base at J, with 9 bases between. CDR3 protein: CASSPRVAGTDTQYF. The CDR3 DNA reads TGTGCCAGCTCACCACGAGTAGCGGGCACAGATACGCAGTATTTT.